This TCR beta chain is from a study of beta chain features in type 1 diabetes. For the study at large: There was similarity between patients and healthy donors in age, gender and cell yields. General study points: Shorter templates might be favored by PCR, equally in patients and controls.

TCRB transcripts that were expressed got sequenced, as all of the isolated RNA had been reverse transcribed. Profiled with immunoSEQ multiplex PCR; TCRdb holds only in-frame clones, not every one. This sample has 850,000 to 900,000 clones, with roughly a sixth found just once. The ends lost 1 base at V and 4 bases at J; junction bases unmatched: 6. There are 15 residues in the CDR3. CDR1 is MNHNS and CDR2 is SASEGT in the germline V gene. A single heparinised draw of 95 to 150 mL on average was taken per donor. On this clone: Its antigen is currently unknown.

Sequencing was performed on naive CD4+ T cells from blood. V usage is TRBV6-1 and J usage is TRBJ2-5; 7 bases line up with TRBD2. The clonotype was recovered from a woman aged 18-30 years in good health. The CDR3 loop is CASSEGGGLVETQYF. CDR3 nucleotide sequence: TGTGCCAGCAGTGAAGGGGGTGGACTAGTAGAGACCCAGTACTTC.